This T cell receptor beta chain was sequenced during a study of CD8+CD57+ T cells in acquired aplastic anemia. Study as a whole: Isolated CD4+ and CD8+ cells, once sorted, yielded DNA averaging roughly 3.2 ug. For CD4+ cells, healthy donors had an average of roughly 11 million reads.

Study-wide results and limits: Simpson's diversity of CD8+ cells was not significantly different in patients compared with controls.

Genomic DNA was employed as the template in profiling TCR beta VDJ and CDR3. TCRdb analysed the reads with MiXCR anew, one entry per CDR3 protein. The sample shows fewer than 200,000 distinct CDR3 sequences, around 60% of them seen only once. The count of this clonotype is one. Antigen specificity is unknown. Germline CDR1 is KGHDR and CDR2 is SFDVKD. CDR3 length equals 14 residues. The V end was cut by 5 bases, the J end by 0 bases, with 8 bases between. Sequencing input: sorted CD4+, CD8+, or CD8+CD57+ T cells (not recorded which) from PBMCs. The TCR originated in a human donor in good health. The J gene is TRBJ2-3, the V gene TRBV24-1; D is uncertain. The CDR3 coding sequence is TGTGCCACCAGTGGCCGAGGTAGCACAGATACGCAGTATTTT. Translating it yields CATSGRGSTDTQYF.